The clone carrying this TCR beta chain appeared a single time. Per the germline V gene, CDR1 is MDHEN and CDR2 is SYDVKM. The CDR3 extends over 14 amino acids. V dropped 5 bases and J dropped 3 bases, with 13 bases sitting between them. The method was immunoSEQ multiplex PCR; TCRdb's version includes in-frame clones alone and lacks a portion of them. The sample gives 950,000 to 1,100,000 clones, about four fifths of which show up once; 0.55% to 0.7% is in the top ten. The data derive from a study of shared clonotypes between healthy human individuals. Sequencing used memory CD4+ T cells from PBMCs. The subset here: CD45RA-negative fraction. The chain links TRBV28 to TRBJ1-1; a possible D gene is TRBD1 (5 bases). This TCR was sampled from a young man in good health. Some clones in this sample may be carry-over from other donors' samples. CDR3: CASSRDGPYTEAFF. The CDR3 DNA follows: TGTGCCAGCAGTCGGGACGGTCCATACACTGAAGCTTTCTTT.